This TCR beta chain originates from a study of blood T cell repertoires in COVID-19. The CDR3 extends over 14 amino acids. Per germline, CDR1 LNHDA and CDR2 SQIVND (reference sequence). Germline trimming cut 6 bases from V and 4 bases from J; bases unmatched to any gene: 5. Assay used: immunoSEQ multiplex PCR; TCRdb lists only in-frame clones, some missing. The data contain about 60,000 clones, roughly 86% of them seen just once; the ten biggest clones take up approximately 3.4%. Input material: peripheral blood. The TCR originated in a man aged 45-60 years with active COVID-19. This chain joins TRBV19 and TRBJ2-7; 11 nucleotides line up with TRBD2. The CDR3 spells CASRKTSGNYEQYF. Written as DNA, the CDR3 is TGTGCCAGTAGGAAGACTAGCGGGAATTACGAGCAGTACTTC.